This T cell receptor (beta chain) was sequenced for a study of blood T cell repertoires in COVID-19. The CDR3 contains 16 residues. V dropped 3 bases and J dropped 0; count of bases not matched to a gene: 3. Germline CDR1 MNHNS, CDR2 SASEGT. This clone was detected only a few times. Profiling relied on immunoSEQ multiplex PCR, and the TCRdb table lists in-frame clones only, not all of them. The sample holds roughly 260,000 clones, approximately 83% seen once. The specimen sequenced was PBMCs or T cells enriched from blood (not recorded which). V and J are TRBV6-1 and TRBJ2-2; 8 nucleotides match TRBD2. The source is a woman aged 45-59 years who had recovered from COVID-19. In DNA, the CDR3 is TGTGCCAGCAGTGACGCGGGACTAGCGAACACCGGGGAGCTGTTTTTT. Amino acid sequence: CASSDAGLANTGELFF.